This T cell receptor beta chain was recovered during a study of cytomegalovirus exposure and HLA in healthy donors. Study details: An early release of data contained about 85 million unique TCRs, which came from HLA-typed donors.

With regard to this clone: Its specificity is unknown. Distinct nucleotide sequences in the sample also encode this CDR3.

Per the germline V gene, CDR1 is LNHDA and CDR2 is SQIVND (reference sequence). The CDR3 has 13 amino acids. The germline V and J ends were trimmed by 1 base and 5 bases, with 8 bases remaining between them. Study-level points and caveats: Prediction of most subjects' HLA-A and HLA-B alleles by TCR beta sequences was reportedly accurate.

13 Jbeta primers and 60 Vbeta primers were used for the PCR. Profiling relied on immunoSEQ multiplex PCR, and the TCRdb table lists in-frame clones only, not all of them. Of about 95,000 clones listed, roughly 79% are singletons. Sequencing was carried out using PBMCs. This clonotype originated in a woman in her thirties or forties in good health and CMV-seronegative. The genes are TRBV19 and TRBJ1-1; D uncertain. The CDR3 loop is CASSIGGGTEAFF. DNA for the CDR3: TGTGCCAGTAGTATAGGAGGCGGTACTGAAGCTTTCTTT.